A single sample gave rise to the 20 T cell receptor beta chains below, sequenced in a study of blood T cell repertoires in COVID-19. The data were produced by immunoSEQ multiplex PCR, yet TCRdb's version contains in-frame clones alone and is incomplete. The sample lists under 95,000 clones, approximately 90% occurring once. The sequencing sample was made of peripheral blood. The receptors come from a man between 50 and 59 years old with COVID-19, enrolled during active disease.

The chain is built from TRBV10-1 and TRBJ2-3, with TRBD2 identical over 9 bases. The germline CDR1 and CDR2 sequences are WNHNN and SYGVQD (reference sequence). This CDR3 spans 18 amino acids. J gave up 1 base and V 7 bases, and 15 bases lay outside the gene matches. The CDR3 reads CASNGPPGLAPRTDTQYF. The CDR3 bases are TGCGCCAGCAATGGCCCCCCAGGACTAGCGCCCCGCACAGATACGCAGTATTTT.

Comments on this clone: This specimen includes other DNA sequences encoding the same CDR3. This chain joins TRBV12-3 or TRBV12-4 and TRBJ2-3; 7 bases agree with TRBD2. Trimming took 2 bases from V and 6 from J; bases not matched to a gene: 2. The CDR3 runs to 13 residues. The CDR3 here is CASSLLAADTQYF. The CDR3 nucleotides are TGTGCCAGCAGTTTACTAGCGGCGGATACGCAGTATTTT.

The V and J genes are TRBV7-8 and TRBJ2-7, with unresolved D. Trimming cost V 0 bases and J 5 bases, with 8 bases left between them. The germline gives CDR1 SGHVS, CDR2 FQNEAQ. This CDR3 region has 13 residues. The CDR3 DNA follows: TGTGCCAGCAGCTTAGCCTCTAGGAACGAGCAGTACTTC. Translation: CASSLASRNEQYF.

The CDR3 sequence is CSLSSYNEQFF. The CDR3 DNA reads as TGCAGCTTGAGTTCCTACAATGAGCAGTTCTTC. The rearrangement links TRBV29-1 to TRBJ2-1; D unresolved. V shed 8 bases and J shed 1 base, with 6 bases lying between them. Germline V CDR1 and CDR2: SQVTM, ANQGSEA. The CDR3 spans 11 residues.

The J gene is TRBJ2-2, the V gene TRBV4-3; D is possibly TRBD2 (5 bases). Germline CDR1 reads LGHNA; CDR2 reads YSLEER. Trimming took off 4 bases at V and 6 bases at J, with 12 bases between the two ends. The CDR3 extends over 14 amino acids. The CDR3 here is CASSPGVGSGELFF. In DNA form, the CDR3 reads TGCGCCAGCAGCCCCGGGGTGGGATCCGGGGAGCTGTTTTTT.

The CDR3 reads CASSYSGLAGEQFF. The DNA of the CDR3 is TGTGCCAGCAGTTATTCCGGACTAGCGGGAGAGCAGTTCTTC. The rearrangement links TRBV6-5 to TRBJ2-1; 12 bases are shared with TRBD2. Germline V gene lookup returns CDR1 MNHEY and CDR2 SVGAGI. V lost 3 bases to trimming and J lost 10 bases; unmatched junction nucleotides: 4. The CDR3 runs to 14 residues.

The rearrangement uses TRBV5-4 and TRBJ2-3; D possibly corresponds to TRBD2 (6 bases). Trimming removed 4 bases at V and 0 bases at J, with 9 bases between. CDR1 and CDR2 (germline): SGHNT, YYREEE (reference sequence). The CDR3 loop spans 14 amino acids. The CDR3 DNA follows: TGTGCCAGCAGCCCCGGGGGAAGCACAGATACGCAGTATTTT. It codes for CASSPGGSTDTQYF. Variable domain in full (rest from reference TRBV5-4 and TRBJ2-3): ETGVTQSPTHLIKTRGQQVTLRCSSQSGHNTVSWYQQALGQGPQFIFQYYREEENGRGNFPPRFSGLQFPNYSSELNVNALELDDSALYLCASSPGGSTDTQYFGPGTRLTVL.

The chain carries TRBV6-1 and TRBJ1-1; D is undetermined. The CDR3 has 10 amino acids. CDR1 and CDR2 from the germline V gene are MNHNS and SASEGT. Trimming pared 3 bases from V and 11 bases from J, leaving 7 bases between. CDR3 bases: TGTGCCAGCAGTGATCTATCGGCTTTCTTT. Its translation: CASSDLSAFF.

The chain combines TRBV6-1 with TRBJ2-7, with 7 positions matching TRBD1. This CDR3 is built from 14 residues. Looked up from germline, CDR1 is MNHNS and CDR2 is SASEGT. V trimming: 2 bases; J trimming: 6 bases; junction bases outside the gene matches: 7. CDR3 nucleotides: TGTGCCAGCAGTGAAAGACAGGGTATCGTCGAGCAGTACGTC. Translating it yields CASSERQGIVEQYV.

The V and J genes are TRBV5-1 and TRBJ1-2, with a tentative D call TRBD1 (6 bases). Germline CDR1 reads SGHRS; CDR2 reads YFSETQ. The CDR3 runs 14 residues. V was shortened by 2 bases and J by 6 bases, with 14 bases between the two germline ends. Here the CDR3 DNA reads TGCGCCAGCAGCTTCCGGGACACCGTCGATGGCTACACCTTC. This encodes CASSFRDTVDGYTF.

The V call is TRBV19, the J call TRBJ1-2; D possibly corresponds to TRBD1 (5 bases). There are 15 residues in the CDR3. V was shortened by 3 bases and J by 4 bases, with 15 bases between the two germline ends. CDR1 LNHDA and CDR2 SQIVND come from the germline V gene (reference sequence). In DNA, the CDR3 is TGTGCCAGTAGTATGTACGGGGGACCAGGCTATGGCTACACCTTC. Protein sequence: CASSMYGGPGYGYTF.

This clone was counted once. V and J are TRBV7-2 and TRBJ2-5, with 7 positions matching TRBD2. The germline V gene encodes CDR1 SGHTA and CDR2 FQGNSA. V lost 4 bases and J lost 5; bases outside the gene matches: 10. CDR3 length: 15 amino acids. CDR3 in amino acids: CASSSRGPAGETQYF. The CDR3 DNA reads TGTGCCAGCAGCTCGAGGGGTCCAGCGGGGGAGACCCAGTACTTC. Drawing the rest from reference TRBV7-2 and TRBJ2-5, the complete variable domain is GAGVSQSPSNKVTEKGKDVELRCDPISGHTALYWYRQSLGQGLEFLIYFQGNSAPDKSGLPSDRFSAERTGGSVSTLTIQRTQQEDSAVYLCASSSRGPAGETQYFGPGTRLLVL.

This clone was found once. A junction end diverges from the germline sequence, so it may reflect a read error. The chain combines TRBV27 with TRBJ1-1; 8 bases align to TRBD1. The CDR3 sequence is 14 residues long. Germline-derived CDR1 and CDR2 are MNHEY and SMNVEV (reference sequence). In DNA, the CDR3 is TGTGCCAGCAGTCAGCGACAGGGGAGCACTAAAGCTTTCTTT. The encoded protein is CASSQRQGSTKAFF.

The chain employs TRBV6-5 and TRBJ1-1; TRBD1 is a possible D gene (5 bases). V lost 2 bases to trimming and J lost 4 bases, with 14 bases between them. CDR1 is MNHEY and CDR2 is SVGAGI in the germline V gene. The CDR3 has 15 residues. CDR3 loop: CASSYARVGGTEAFF. The CDR3, as DNA: TGTGCCAGCAGTTACGCCAGGGTGGGGGGCACTGAAGCTTTCTTT.

J is TRBJ1-4 and V is TRBV5-1; D is uncertain. The germline CDR1 and CDR2 sequences are SGHRS and YFSETQ. Trimming took 2 bases from V and 0 from J, leaving 5 bases between them. This CDR3 contains 14 residues. CDR3 DNA: TGCGCCAGCAGCTTAACTGCAACTAATGAAAAACTGTTTTTT. Its protein product is CASSLTATNEKLFF.

V is TRBV28 and J is TRBJ2-5, with D possibly matching TRBD1 (6 bases). Germline V gives CDR1 MDHEN, CDR2 SYDVKM. The CDR3 extends over 15 amino acids. V gave up 5 bases and J gave up 4 bases, with 17 bases separating them. The CDR3 sequence is CASSPRQVGGETQYF. The DNA of the CDR3 is TGTGCCAGCAGTCCCAGACAGGTTGGGGGAGAGACCCAGTACTTC.

This clone was seen only once. The genes are TRBV7-9 and TRBJ2-7; TRBD2 matches at 12 bases. This CDR3 comprises 14 residues. The ends lost 7 bases at V and 3 bases at J; junction bases unmatched: 4. Germline V gene data show CDR1 as SEHNR and CDR2 as FQNEAQ (reference sequence). This chain's CDR3 is CASTGTSGFYEQYF. Written as DNA, the CDR3 is TGTGCCAGCACCGGGACTAGCGGGTTCTACGAGCAGTACTTC.

V and J are TRBV28 and TRBJ1-4, with D possibly matching TRBD1 (5 bases). The V end lost 5 bases, the J end lost 10 bases, and 20 bases lay between the germline ends. CDR1 MDHEN and CDR2 SYDVKM come from the germline V gene. The CDR3 loop spans 15 amino acids. In DNA form, the CDR3 reads TGTGCCAGCAGTCCCCCGGGGGGGGAAAAGGGAAAACTGTTTTTT. The encoded protein is CASSPPGGEKGKLFF.

The chain has TRBV28 and TRBJ2-5; TRBD2 is a possible D gene (5 bases). The CDR3 length is 12 residues. CDR1 is MDHEN, CDR2 SYDVKM, per germline. The V end lost 3 bases, the J end lost 7 bases, and 9 bases lay between the germline ends. CDR3 sequence: CASSFGRGTQYF. The CDR3 DNA reads as TGTGCCAGCAGTTTCGGTCGGGGGACCCAGTACTTC.

V usage is TRBV6-5 and J usage is TRBJ2-1, with D possibly matching TRBD1 (5 bases). The CDR3 runs 13 residues. With 3 bases removed from V and 5 bases from J, the gap between germline ends came to 8 bases. CDR1 and CDR2 (germline): MNHEY, SVGAGI. The CDR3 DNA reads as TGTGCCAGCAGTTATAGGGGCAACAATGAGCAGTTCTTC. It yields the protein CASSYRGNNEQFF.